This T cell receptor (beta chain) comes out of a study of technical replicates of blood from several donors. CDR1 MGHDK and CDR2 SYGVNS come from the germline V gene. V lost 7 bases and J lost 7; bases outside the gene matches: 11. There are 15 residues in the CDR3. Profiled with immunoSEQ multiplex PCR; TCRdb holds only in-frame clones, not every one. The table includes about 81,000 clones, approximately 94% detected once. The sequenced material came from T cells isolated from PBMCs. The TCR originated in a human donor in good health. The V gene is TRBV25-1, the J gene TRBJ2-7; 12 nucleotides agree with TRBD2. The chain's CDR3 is CASTPLAGGPGEQYF. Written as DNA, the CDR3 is TGTGCCAGCACCCCGCTAGCGGGAGGGCCGGGGGAGCAGTACTTC.